One sample yielded the 16 T cell receptor beta chains listed below, sequenced in a study of CXCR3-negative and CXCR3-positive naive CD8 T cells. Study conclusions and caveats: In CXCR3-positive naive cells, the TRB CDR3s were more hydrophobic than in CXCR3-negative naive cells.

The libraries of TRB cDNA were constructed through 5' RACE using UMI labels. TCRdb re-called the 5' RACE reads and gives one entry per CDR3 protein, without DNA. There are 120,000 to 150,000 distinct CDR3 sequences in the sample, with around 0.3% held by the top ten. These TCRs are of unknown antigen specificity. The material sequenced was naive CXCR3+ CD8+ T cells from blood. Subset defined: CD45RO-CCR7+CD27+CD95- naive CD8+ T cells expressing CXCR3 (TNR3+). The receptors here all came from a human donor in good health. Some clones in this sample may be carry-over from other donors' samples.

The chain has TRBV4-1 and TRBJ1-1. This CDR3 is 13 amino acids long. CDR1 MGHRA and CDR2 YSYEKL come from the germline V gene. CDR3 sequence reads: CASSTRPGTEAFF.

V is TRBV6-2 or TRBV6-3 and J is TRBJ2-7; TCRdb indicates TRBD1, and absent DNA this call remains unverified. In germline, CDR1 is MNHEY, CDR2 SVGEGT. CDR3 length: 14 residues. The CDR3 spells CASSYDRSLHEQYF.

The V and J genes are TRBV29-1 and TRBJ2-3; with no DNA, the TCRdb D assignment of TRBD2 cannot be verified. The CDR3 runs to 14 residues. Germline V CDR1 and CDR2: SQVTM, ANQGSEA. CDR3 loop: CSVDGGGAGNTQYF.

V and J are TRBV6-5 and TRBJ1-1. CDR1 is MNHEY and CDR2 is SVGAGI in the germline V gene. CDR3 size: 11 residues. CDR3 sequence: CASSYDTEAFF.

J is TRBJ2-7 and V is TRBV7-9. Germline lookup yields CDR1 SEHNR and CDR2 FQNEAQ (reference sequence). The CDR3 sequence is 13 residues long. The CDR3: CASRASGSYEQYF.

This rearrangement joins TRBV7-8 to TRBJ2-2; checking the TCRdb D call of TRBD1 is not possible without DNA. CDR1 is SGHVS, CDR2 FQNEAQ, per germline. CDR3 length: 15 residues. This CDR3 reads CASSMDSANTGELFF.

This CDR3 is CASSGIEPYNEQFF. The rearrangement links TRBV10-1 to TRBJ2-1. The CDR3 is 14 residues long. CDR1 and CDR2 (germline): WNHNN, SYGVQD (reference sequence).

The CDR3 reads CASSWGQGDTYEQYF. The chain is built from TRBV6-2 or TRBV6-3 and TRBJ2-7; the TCRdb call, TRBD1, lacks DNA for checking. Germline-derived CDR1 and CDR2 are MNHEY and SVGEGT. The CDR3 contains 15 residues.

Here the CDR3 reads CASSYSGVEQYF. V usage is TRBV6-2 or TRBV6-3 and J usage is TRBJ2-7. The CDR3 sequence is 12 residues long. The germline V gene encodes CDR1 MNHEY and CDR2 SVGEGT.

The J gene is TRBJ2-3, the V gene TRBV29-1; TCRdb gives TRBD1 as the D gene, but with no DNA this cannot be confirmed. The CDR3 has 13 amino acids. The V gene's germline CDR1 is SQVTM and CDR2 ANQGSEA. CDR3 residues: CSGCYGATDTQYF.

The chain combines TRBV4-1 with TRBJ2-1. Germline V gives CDR1 MGHRA, CDR2 YSYEKL. The CDR3 contains 15 residues. The CDR3 sequence: CASSQDLGLPNEQFF.

The chain recombines TRBV11-2 with TRBJ2-1; TCRdb lists TRBD1, though no DNA is available to test this call. The V gene's germline CDR1 is SGHAT and CDR2 FQNNGV. The CDR3 totals 16 residues. The CDR3 loop is CASSLAGQGPYNEQFF.

This rearrangement joins TRBV7-2 to TRBJ2-7; checking the TCRdb D call of TRBD2 is not possible without DNA. This CDR3 spans 16 amino acids. The germline V gene has CDR1 SGHTA and CDR2 FQGNSA. The CDR3 protein is CASSFGGREGGYEQYF.

The V gene is TRBV19, the J gene TRBJ1-2; TCRdb reports TRBD1, a call that lacks DNA to check it against. The CDR3 runs to 13 residues. In germline, CDR1 is LNHDA, CDR2 SQIVND (reference sequence). The CDR3: CASLDRVSYGYTF.

This sequence joins TRBV9 and TRBJ1-2; TCRdb returns TRBD1, unconfirmable since there is no DNA. The CDR3 is made up of 14 amino acids. Germline CDR1 is SGDLS and CDR2 is YYNGEE. CDR3 amino acids: CASSNGQGDYGYTF.

This CDR3 is CASSALAGGVNEQFF. The genes are TRBV2 and TRBJ2-1; TCRdb picks TRBD2, but there is no DNA to check that call. Germline V gene data show CDR1 as SNHLY and CDR2 as FYNNEI. The CDR3 length is 15 residues.